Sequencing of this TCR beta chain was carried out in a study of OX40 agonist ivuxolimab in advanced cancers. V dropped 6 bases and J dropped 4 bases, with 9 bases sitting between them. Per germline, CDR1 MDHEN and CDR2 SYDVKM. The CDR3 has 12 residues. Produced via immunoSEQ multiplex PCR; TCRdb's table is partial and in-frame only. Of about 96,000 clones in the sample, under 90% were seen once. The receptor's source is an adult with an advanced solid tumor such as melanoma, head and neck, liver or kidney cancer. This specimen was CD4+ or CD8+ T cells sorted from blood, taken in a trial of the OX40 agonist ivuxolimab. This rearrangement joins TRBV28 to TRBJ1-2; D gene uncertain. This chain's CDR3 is CASRRLSYGYTF. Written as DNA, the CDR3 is TGTGCCAGCAGGCGACTGTCCTATGGCTACACCTTC.